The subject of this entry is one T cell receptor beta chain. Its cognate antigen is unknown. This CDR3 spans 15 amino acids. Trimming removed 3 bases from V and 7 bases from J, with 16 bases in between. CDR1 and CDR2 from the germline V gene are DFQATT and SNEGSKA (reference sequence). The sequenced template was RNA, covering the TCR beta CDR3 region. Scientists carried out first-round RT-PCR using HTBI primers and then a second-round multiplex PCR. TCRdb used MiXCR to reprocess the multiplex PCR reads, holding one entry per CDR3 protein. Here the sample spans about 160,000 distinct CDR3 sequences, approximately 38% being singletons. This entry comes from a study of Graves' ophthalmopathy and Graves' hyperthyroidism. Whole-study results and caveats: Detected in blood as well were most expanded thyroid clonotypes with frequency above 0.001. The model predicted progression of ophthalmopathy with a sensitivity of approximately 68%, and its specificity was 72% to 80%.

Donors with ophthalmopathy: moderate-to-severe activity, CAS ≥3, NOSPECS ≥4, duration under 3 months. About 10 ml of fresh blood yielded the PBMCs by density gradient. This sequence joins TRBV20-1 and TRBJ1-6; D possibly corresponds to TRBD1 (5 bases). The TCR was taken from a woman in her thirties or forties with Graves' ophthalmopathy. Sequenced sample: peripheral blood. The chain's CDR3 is CSARDPGPRNSPLHF. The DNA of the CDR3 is TGCAGTGCTAGGGATCCGGGACCCCGGAATTCACCCCTCCACTTT.